The 29 T cell receptor beta chains below all came from one sample that was sequenced in a study of shared clonotypes between healthy human individuals. Produced via immunoSEQ multiplex PCR; TCRdb's table is partial and in-frame only. The sample yields some 2.3 million clones, 80% to 95% seen once. Material: naive CD4+ T cells from PBMCs. Subset specified: CD45RA+ positively selected. These TCRs come from a man younger than 35 in good health. Some clones in this sample may be carry-over from other donors' samples.

In the case of this clone: This sample also contains other DNA sequences that code for the same CDR3. The chain is built from TRBV29-1 and TRBJ1-2; a possible D gene is TRBD1 (6 bases). The CDR3 contains 11 residues. The V end lost 2 bases, the J end lost 7 bases, and 8 bases lay between the germline ends. Germline V gene data show CDR1 as SQVTM and CDR2 as ANQGSEA. CDR3 sequence reads: CSVERGGGYTF. CDR3 bases: TGCAGCGTTGAAAGAGGGGGTGGCTACACCTTC.

The gene calls are TRBV5-4 and TRBJ2-2; perhaps TRBD2 as D (6 bases). The CDR3 extends over 15 amino acids. Germline loops: CDR1 SGHNT, CDR2 YYREEE (reference sequence). V was cut by 5 bases and J by 0 bases, with 11 bases left in between. The CDR3 nucleotides are TGTGCCAGCAGAAAGGAGGGGCCGAACACCGGGGAGCTGTTTTTT. Amino acid sequence: CASRKEGPNTGELFF.

V usage is TRBV5-1 and J usage is TRBJ2-7; TRBD1 agrees at 7 bases. CDR1 and CDR2 (germline): SGHRS, YFSETQ. The junction had 4 bases not matched to a gene; V was cut back by 4 bases and J by 0 bases. The CDR3 runs to 14 residues. This CDR3 reads CASSQDRISYEQYF. In DNA, the CDR3 is TGCGCCAGCAGCCAGGACAGGATCTCCTACGAGCAGTACTTC.

This rearrangement joins TRBV29-1 to TRBJ1-4; D remains unclear. Germline V gene sequence: CDR1 SQVTM, CDR2 ANQGSEA. The CDR3 loop spans 13 amino acids. V was shortened by 4 bases and J by 5 bases, with 11 bases between the two germline ends. The CDR3 bases are TGCAGCGTTGGGTTCCTACTAAATGAAAAACTGTTTTTT. It yields the protein CSVGFLLNEKLFF.

The J gene is TRBJ1-5, the V gene TRBV18, with TRBD1 as a possible D gene (5 bases). Germline V gene data show CDR1 as KGHSH and CDR2 as LQKENI. Trimming left V 1 base short and J 4 bases short, with 17 bases between. The CDR3 has 17 amino acids. CDR3 DNA: TGTGCCAGCTCACCACAGCCAGGGAGTTCCTCAAATCAGCCCCAGCATTTT. This encodes CASSPQPGSSSNQPQHF.

To note about this clone: This same CDR3 is encoded by further DNA sequences in the sample. The chain is built from TRBV6-5 and TRBJ1-2; D possibly corresponds to TRBD1 (5 bases). The CDR3 has 13 amino acids. Trimming stripped 6 bases from V and 2 bases from J, with 10 bases between. The germline V gene has CDR1 MNHEY and CDR2 SVGAGI. The CDR3 reads CASSARENYGYTF. The CDR3 nucleotides are TGTGCCAGCAGCGCCAGGGAGAACTATGGCTACACCTTC.

The CDR3 coding sequence is TGTGCCATTTGGGGAGAGCCTTACAATGAGCAGTTCTTC. It is translated as CAIWGEPYNEQFF. J is TRBJ2-1 and V is TRBV6-1, with D perhaps TRBD2 (5 bases). V dropped 10 bases and J dropped 4 bases, with 14 bases sitting between them. Germline CDR1 is MNHNS and CDR2 is SASEGT. The CDR3 covers 13 residues.

CDR3: CASSSGLFLETQYF. CDR3 DNA sequence: TGTGCCAGCAGCTCGGGACTGTTTTTGGAGACCCAGTACTTC. The V call is TRBV5-4, the J call TRBJ2-5; possibly TRBD2 for D (6 bases). CDR3 length: 14 amino acids. Germline assignment: CDR1 SGHNT and CDR2 YYREEE (reference sequence). Trimming removed 3 bases from V and 5 bases from J, with 14 bases in between.

The J gene is TRBJ1-5, the V gene TRBV7-8; 8 bases line up with TRBD1. V was pared by 5 bases and J by 2 bases, with 5 bases of the junction left unmatched. The CDR3 sequence is 15 residues long. The germline gives CDR1 SGHVS, CDR2 FQNEAQ. The CDR3 coding sequence is TGTGCCAGCAGCCGGGACAGGATGGGCAATCAGCCCCAGCATTTT. Translated, it gives CASSRDRMGNQPQHF.

V usage is TRBV27 and J usage is TRBJ2-7, with 8 bases lining up with TRBD2. V dropped 4 bases and J dropped 5; count of bases not matched to a gene: 13. Germline loops: CDR1 MNHEY, CDR2 SMNVEV (reference sequence). The CDR3 has 16 residues. CDR3 sequence reads: CASSYDLPGLGHEQYF. Written as DNA, the CDR3 is TGTGCCAGCAGTTACGACCTACCGGGACTAGGCCACGAGCAGTACTTC.

The V and J genes are TRBV15 and TRBJ2-5, with D uncertain. V lost 5 bases to trimming and J lost 5 bases, with 9 bases between them. This CDR3 region has 12 residues. CDR1 LNHNV and CDR2 YYDKDF come from the germline V gene (reference sequence). This CDR3 is CATSPLRETQYF. The CDR3 DNA sequence: TGTGCCACCAGCCCACTCCGGGAGACCCAGTACTTC.

This clone was observed a single time. The chain combines TRBV28 with TRBJ2-1; 12 bases map to TRBD2. V gave up 5 bases and J gave up 7 bases; unmatched junction bases: 3. This CDR3 spans 14 amino acids. Germline CDR1 and CDR2: MDHEN and SYDVKM. CDR3 amino acids: CASSTSGRLNEQFF. The CDR3 nucleotides are TGTGCCAGCAGTACTAGCGGGAGGTTGAATGAGCAGTTCTTC.

The J gene is TRBJ1-2, the V gene TRBV5-5; 7 bases align to TRBD1. This CDR3 contains 15 residues. V shed 3 bases and J 2 bases; nucleotides not matched to a gene: 7. Germline V gene sequence: CDR1 SGHKS, CDR2 YYEKEE (reference sequence). The CDR3 region is CASSSSGTENYGYTF. The CDR3 DNA reads TGTGCCAGCAGCTCGTCCGGGACAGAAAACTATGGCTACACCTTC.

In the case of this clone: The same CDR3 arises from other DNA sequences in this sample as well. This rearrangement joins TRBV29-1 to TRBJ2-5; 8 positions agree with TRBD1. With V trimmed by 2 bases and J by 4 bases, 3 bases remained unmatched. This CDR3 contains 13 residues. Germline CDR1 is SQVTM and CDR2 is ANQGSEA. The CDR3 loop reads CSVERGQGETQYF. The CDR3 nucleotides read TGCAGCGTTGAACGCGGACAGGGAGAGACCCAGTACTTC.

The V gene is TRBV7-6, the J gene TRBJ2-5, with D hard to call. Deletions cut 5 bases from V and 10 bases from J, with 17 bases between. The CDR3 extends over 13 amino acids. Germline loops: CDR1 SGHVS, CDR2 FNYEAQ. The CDR3 sequence: CASSPMTGRIQYF. The CDR3 DNA reads TGTGCCAGCAGCCCCATGACCGGGCGTATCCAGTACTTC. Filled out from reference TRBV7-6 and TRBJ2-5, the complete variable domain reads GAGVSQSPRYKVTKRGQDVALRCDPISGHVSLYWYRQALGQGPEFLTYFNYEAQQDKSGLPNDRFSAERPEGSISTLTIQRTEQRDSAMYRCASSPMTGRIQYFGPGTRLLVL.

The rearrangement links TRBV28 to TRBJ2-1, with 8 bases identical to TRBD2. The germline gives CDR1 MDHEN, CDR2 SYDVKM. The CDR3 is 16 residues long. V lost 4 bases to trimming and J lost 0 bases; unmatched junction nucleotides: 5. The CDR3 coding sequence is TGTGCCAGCAGTTCCCTAGCGGGCCACTCCTACAATGAGCAGTTCTTC. This translates into CASSSLAGHSYNEQFF.

The chain joins TRBV21-1 to TRBJ1-4; TRBD1 is the table's D call, not checked against the DNA. TRBV21-1 is a known pseudogene. CDR3 length: 16 amino acids. CDR3 sequence reads: CASSSRGSTTNEKLFF. The CDR3 DNA reads as TGTGCCAGCAGCAGCAGGGGATCAACAACTAATGAAAAACTGTTTTTT.

Only one count was recorded for this clone. The V and J genes are TRBV5-1 and TRBJ1-4; no clear D gene. Trimming stripped 5 bases from V and 8 bases from J, with 16 bases between. This CDR3 has 14 amino acids. From germline, CDR1 is SGHRS and CDR2 YFSETQ. CDR3 sequence (DNA): TGCGCCAGCAGACCCAGGCTGATCGGCGAAAAACTGTTTTTT. As protein: CASRPRLIGEKLFF. The full variable domain, completed using reference TRBV5-1 and TRBJ1-4, is KAGVTQTPRYLIKTRGQQVTLSCSPISGHRSVSWYQQTPGQGLQFLFEYFSETQRNKGNFPGRFSGRQFSNSRSEMNVSTLELGDSALYLCASRPRLIGEKLFFGSGTQLSVL.

The chain uses TRBV12-5 and TRBJ2-2; D gene uncertain. The CDR3 sequence is 16 residues long. Germline CDR1 and CDR2: LGHNT and FRNRAP. V was clipped by 6 bases and J by 4 bases, with 18 bases between them. The CDR3 DNA is TGTGCTAGTGGCTCCATTCTGGGCTCGAGCACCGGGGAGCTGTTTTTT. It translates to CASGSILGSSTGELFF.

The chain links TRBV7-9 to TRBJ2-3; 7 nucleotides agree with TRBD2. With V trimmed by 8 bases and J by 4 bases, 6 bases remained unmatched. Germline V gene data show CDR1 as SEHNR and CDR2 as FQNEAQ (reference sequence). CDR3 length equals 13 residues. DNA for the CDR3: TGTGCCAGCGCGTTTGGGGGGGCAGATACGCAGTATTTT. The encoded protein is CASAFGGADTQYF.

The genes are TRBV19 and TRBJ2-4, with D perhaps matching TRBD1 or TRBD2 (6 bases each). Germline-derived CDR1 and CDR2 are LNHDA and SQIVND (reference sequence). V dropped 10 bases and J dropped 2 bases, with 36 bases sitting between them. The CDR3 covers 21 residues. CDR3 residues: CATPFPRIEQRRGITKNIQYF. CDR3 nucleotide sequence: TGTGCCACCCCCTTCCCCCGAATCGAACAACGGAGGGGGATCACCAAAAACATTCAGTACTTC.

This chain links TRBV30 with TRBJ2-1; TRBD2 is a possible D gene (5 bases). The V end was cut by 8 bases, the J end by 1 base, with 12 bases between. The germline CDR1 and CDR2 sequences are GTSNPN and SVGIG (reference sequence). This CDR3 is built from 13 residues. The CDR3 DNA sequence: TGTGCCACGAGGGAAGGGTCCTACAATGAGCAGTTCTTC. This encodes CATREGSYNEQFF.

The chain has TRBV30 and TRBJ2-5, with D unresolved. In germline, CDR1 is GTSNPN, CDR2 SVGIG (reference sequence). The V and J ends lost 3 bases and 3 bases respectively, with 8 bases between them. CDR3 length: 12 residues. In DNA, the CDR3 is TGTGCCTGGAGAGTCCTAGAAGAGACCCAGTACTTC. Its translation: CAWRVLEETQYF.

The rearrangement joins TRBV18 to TRBJ2-7; TRBD2 matches 10 bases. CDR1 is KGHSH and CDR2 is LQKENI in the germline V gene. The V segment lost 6 bases and the J segment 4 bases; nucleotides outside the gene matches: 9. The CDR3 has 15 amino acids. The CDR3 loop is CASSLDLAGDYEQYF. For the CDR3, the DNA is TGTGCCAGCTCCTTAGATCTAGCGGGAGATTACGAGCAGTACTTC.

V gene TRBV7-6 combines with J gene TRBJ2-7; D not certain. Germline assignment: CDR1 SGHVS and CDR2 FNYEAQ. The V end was cut by 0 bases, the J end by 5 bases, with 8 bases between. CDR3 length equals 13 residues. The CDR3 reads CASSLARSDEQYF. CDR3 coding DNA: TGTGCCAGCAGCTTAGCCCGGTCCGACGAGCAGTACTTC.

The gene calls are TRBV27 and TRBJ1-1; TRBD1 is a possible D gene (5 bases). The ends were cut back, 5 bases at V and 4 bases at J, with 11 bases in the middle. This CDR3 comprises 13 residues. Per the germline V gene, CDR1 is MNHEY and CDR2 is SMNVEV (reference sequence). In DNA form, the CDR3 reads TGTGCCAGCAGTGCCACCAGGGCCACTGAAGCTTTCTTT. Encoded protein: CASSATRATEAFF.

This chain links TRBV18 with TRBJ2-1, with 7 bases aligning to TRBD1. J was trimmed by 5 bases and V by 6 bases; bases with no gene match: 4. CDR3 length: 13 residues. Looked up from germline, CDR1 is KGHSH and CDR2 is LQKENI. The CDR3 region has the DNA TGTGCCAGCTCCTCCGGGACAGACAATGAGCAGTTCTTC. This translates into CASSSGTDNEQFF.

The chain employs TRBV2 and TRBJ1-2, with TRBD1 matching over 7 bases. The CDR3 is 13 amino acids. Germline CDR1 reads SNHLY; CDR2 reads FYNNEI. V shed 3 bases, J shed 8 bases, and the junction held 6 bases outside the gene matches. The CDR3 loop reads CASSDTGEGGYTF. The DNA for the CDR3 is TGTGCCAGCAGTGACACAGGGGAAGGAGGCTACACCTTC.

The chain has TRBV2 and TRBJ2-7, with a weak D call TRBD1 (6 bases). Germline-derived CDR1 and CDR2 are SNHLY and FYNNEI. Trimming shortened V by 6 bases and J by 4 bases, and 16 bases separated the two germline ends. There are 14 residues in the CDR3. The CDR3 DNA reads TGTGCCAGCAGCGCAGACCGGACAGAATACGAGCAGTACTTC. This encodes CASSADRTEYEQYF. Full variable domain (remainder filled in from reference TRBV2 and TRBJ2-7): EPEVTQTPSHQVTQMGQEVILRCVPISNHLYFYWYRQILGQKVEFLVSFYNNEISEKSEIFDDQFSVERPDGSNFTLKIRSTKLEDSAMYFCASSADRTEYEQYFGPGTRLTVT.